This TCR beta chain stems from a study of chemoradiotherapy in HPV16-positive cancers. The data were produced by immunoSEQ multiplex PCR, yet TCRdb's version contains in-frame clones alone and is incomplete. The repertoire includes some 8,600 clones, less than 80% of them detected once, and around 8.5% sits in the top ten. This CDR3 is 13 amino acids long. Per the germline V gene, CDR1 is KGHSH and CDR2 is LQKENI. V lost 5 bases and J lost 2, with 9 bases in between. Sampling was done from a patient who underwent chemoradiotherapy. This clonotype was obtained from a human donor with HPV-associated anogenital cancer. The rearrangement joins TRBV18 to TRBJ1-2; no definite D call. CDR3 sequence: CASSSRGNYGYTF. The CDR3 DNA is TGTGCCAGCTCATCCAGAGGAAACTATGGCTACACCTTC.